The present T cell receptor beta chain was sequenced within a study of cytomegalovirus exposure and HLA in healthy donors (dated by TCRdb to the late 2010s). At the level of the whole study: An earlier analysis of some 500 of the donors reported approximately 290 Gb of sequence data and more than 90 million unique TCR beta sequences from approximately 180 million T cells. Approximately 310 gigabases of sequencing data and 70 million to 100 million unique TCR sequences made up an early release that covered approximately 620 HLA-typed donors. Of the 300 to 450 genotyped donors, about 84% fell in the genetic ancestry cluster associated with self-reported Caucasian donors. The aim of the study was to test whether cataloging public T cell receptors could identify signatures of past pathogen exposure. The T cell repertoires of several hundred subjects were profiled by immunosequencing and related to cytomegalovirus serostatus. Besides the first cohort of approximately 710 subjects, a separate validation cohort made up of roughly 130 different subjects was used. To predict cytomegalovirus infection status, the study brought together high-throughput TCR immunosequencing, statistical association of individual TCRs with disease status, and machine learning. To study patterns of TCR occurrence, a later analysis re-analyzed previously published TCR beta repertoires from 666 donors and added high-resolution HLA genotyping. Rather than drawing on any new phenotypic data, the later analysis identified candidate immune exposures from TCR beta sequences and the way those sequences occurred across donors. To decide whether each TCR beta V gene segment behaved as functional or pseudogenic, an earlier analysis of several hundred of the donors relied on high-throughput TCR beta sequencing. Donor age, sex, ethnicity and CMV serostatus were compiled together with the repertoire data. Genome-wide SNP genotypes for about 60% of the 666 donors were used in a later genetic analysis, which treated that subset as a discovery cohort. All discovery cohort repertoires had been generated on a single sequencing platform. Both class I and class II loci were covered by HLA typing, at four-digit resolution. The number of typed donors differed by locus: about 620-640 for A, B, C, DRB1 and DQB1; approximately 520 for DQA1; over 600 for DPA1; and around 450 for DPB1. Five DR-DQ haplotypes were treated as single units for association and clustering because of strong linkage in the cohort. Among around 400 genotyped donors of the cohort, an average of approximately 240,000 unique TCR beta nucleotide sequences was sequenced per donor, of which approximately 18% were non-productive. General findings and caveats noted by the study authors: It was suggested by the authors that the approach could potentially be generalized to other disease states and immunological phenotypes. Compared with equally common non-associated chains, HLA-associated TCR beta chains in a later analysis were more clonally expanded and had lower generation probabilities. In a later analysis, the rate of TCR association differed among HLA loci, with DRB1 alleles having the most associated TCRs and HLA-C alleles having the fewest. Because counts were too low, seventeen rarely observed V segments, including chromosome 9 orphons, were left out of the earlier analysis of 587 of the donors. Cytomegalovirus status was reported to be diagnosed by the classifier with high specificity and sensitivity in both the original and validation cohorts. In an earlier analysis of fewer than 700 of the donors, most TCR beta V segments appeared in productive rearrangements about 90% or about 30% of the time, broadly matching IMGT annotations. A further reported finding was that TCR beta sequences accurately predicted the HLA-A and HLA-B alleles for most subjects in the first cohort. The study listed 164 TCR beta chains as associated with cytomegalovirus. HLA typing was unavailable for some donors at each locus, so association tests used only the typed subset. In vitro tests confirmed that a few of the cytomegalovirus-associated TCR beta chains recognize cytomegalovirus antigens. Presence/absence analyses assumed roughly uniform sequencing depth across donors, an assumption that may not hold. Assigning TCR associations to individual alleles was difficult when HLA alleles, especially DR and DQ, strongly co-occurred. A cluster of highly shared sequence variants was judged likely to represent a technical artifact of the sequencing pipeline. Linkage disequilibrium might explain the correlated functional status among segregating V segments, but an unknown experimental factor could not be ruled out. Most TCR sequences were observed very rarely across donors, whereas some public TCRs were present in many individuals. A later analysis reported that several top co-occurrence clusters appeared linked to parvovirus B19, influenza, CMV and Epstein-Barr virus. According to a later analysis, most CMV-associated TCR beta chains appeared to be HLA-restricted, and the HLA associations seemed to be driven largely by CMV exposure. In a later genetic analysis, a missense DCLRE1C variant was associated with V-gene and J-gene trimming of TCR beta chains, and the association was replicated in an independent cohort. This cohort had only TCR beta chains sequenced, and the lack of alpha or paired-chain data limited which features could be detected. A later genetic analysis reported fewer N-insertions in productive TCRs among donors in an Asian-associated ancestry cluster than the roughly 650-donor mean. At a false discovery rate of 0.05, a later analysis linked 15,000 to 20,000 TCR beta sequences to specific HLA alleles. The only immune exposure information available for the cohort was CMV serostatus.

Library prep was done by the immunoSEQ multiplex PCR assay. For the multiplex PCR, a mixture combining 60 forward primers for TCR Vbeta segments and 13 reverse primers for TCR Jbeta segments was used. The CDR3 region of rearranged TCR beta genes was amplified from genomic DNA by a multiplex PCR assay. On the Illumina HiSeq System, the amplified TCR beta libraries were sequenced as 87-base-pair reads. The study's processing was this. A later analysis tallied 75 million to 95 million unique TCR beta chains across the 666 repertoires, and about 10 million of those chains were shared by two or more donors. A nearest-neighbor algorithm error-corrected the raw reads and collapsed the reads into unique sequences, merging closely related sequences to remove PCR and sequencing errors. To assign V, D and J gene segments, CDR3 sequences were aligned to IMGT reference sequences. Each retained sequence needed at least a six-nucleotide match to both a V gene segment and a J gene segment. Rearrangements were called productive when the CDR3 lacked stop codons and stayed in frame with V and J; all others were non-productive. Following IMGT convention, CDR3 was defined as the stretch from the second conserved V-encoded cysteine to the conserved J-encoded phenylalanine. The earlier analysis of about 590 of the donors excluded sequences that lacked an unambiguous match to a single V gene segment. In an earlier analysis of 450 to 750 of the donors, a V segment was called functional when productive rearrangements were above 56.7%, and segregating when the standard deviation between donors exceeded 5%. To diagnose cytomegalovirus status from the catalog of TCR beta chain sequences, a statistical classification framework was built. In a later analysis, TCR nucleotide sequences were compared against IMGT/GENE-DB human TR gene sequences so that V and J genes could be assigned. The TCRdist pipeline was used in a later analysis to assign CDR3 sequences and most-parsimonious VDJ recombination scenarios. A later analysis defined each TCR beta chain by its CDR3 amino acid sequence plus V-gene family, and excluded reads lacking a unique V-gene family. In a later analysis, 500 to 650 highly shared, low-generation-probability nucleotide sequences were removed to address suspected cross-contamination and a sequencing artifact. For each public chain, a later analysis derived a clonal expansion index from normalized ranks of inferred template counts within each repertoire. A later analysis computed generation probabilities with a VDJ recombination model fitted to out-of-frame rearrangements, and checked the results against IGoR. In a later analysis, hypergeometric tests were used to score TCR-TCR, TCR-HLA and TCR-CMV co-occurrence, with a repertoire-size bias correction applied to TCR pairs. False discovery rates were estimated in a later analysis by permuting HLA or CMV assignments 20 times. In a later analysis, co-occurring TCRs were grouped with DBSCAN, and TCRdist sequence similarity was added when clustering was performed within HLA-allele-positive subsets. For co-occurrence clustering, repertoires with fewer than 30,000 or more than 120,000 public chains were excluded, along with roughly five repertoires with anomalous nucleotide sharing. Not all clones reach the TCRdb copy of this immuneACCESS table, which keeps in-frame sequences only. Checked studies attribute under half of the gap to unresolved V genes and leave the rest unexplained. That table supplies the V and J calls and clone size; D and trimming were determined from the DNA. A total of nearly 65,000 clones appear in this sample, approximately 76% of them only once. The ten biggest clones cover 5.4% of the sample.

The cohort comprised 710 or so healthy bone marrow donors. At the time of sampling, all cohort members were nominally healthy, though unrecorded immune exposures were likely present. The donor tested CMV seronegative, placing the donor among the approximately 400 seronegative members of the cohort. A peripheral blood sample was provided by each donor, and peripheral blood mononuclear cells were used for TCR beta sequencing. Genomic DNA was extracted from the blood cell samples with the Qiagen DNeasy Blood Extraction Kit. This clone is classified as medium-sized (0.01 to 0.1%). No antigen is known for it. The input lacks base qualities; no much larger clone sits a single base away. Material: PBMCs. The receptor was derived from a man between 45 and 60 years old in good health and CMV-seronegative.

The CDR3 in this case is CASRDTSMTGGAGANVLTF. The DNA is TGTGCCAGCAGAGACACATCGATGACAGGGGGCGCTGGGGCCAACGTCCTGACTTTC. The receptor chain draws on TRBV2 and TRBJ2-6, with TRBD1 identical over 10 junction bases. V trim: 6 bases; J trim: 2 bases; unmatched bases: 13. There are 19 amino acids in the CDR3, from cysteine to phenylalanine inclusive. The sequence is cut down to CDR3 DNA, 57 bases in frame from base 1. CDR1 is given as SNHLY and CDR2 as FYNNEI, both from the germline V gene.